The T cell receptor (beta chain) described here comes from a study of post-analysis software for immune sequencing data. Study results and limitations: Relative to controls, patients had five TRBV segments at higher frequency, with TRBV5-6, TRBV5-1 and TRBV20-1 among these.

Concerning this clonotype: The target antigen is unknown.

Prepared libraries of TCR beta cDNA carried unique molecular identifiers. T cells numbering roughly 1 to 10 million yielded some 500,000 cDNA molecules. MiXCR, applied by TCRdb to the PCR reads, yields one record per CDR3 protein. The sample includes hundreds of thousands of distinct CDR3 sequences, 55% to 60% of them seen just once. The germline V gene encodes CDR1 ENHRY and CDR2 SYGVKD. The V gene lost 6 bases and the J gene lost 5 bases, with 16 bases spanning the gap. This CDR3 region has 14 residues. Sequenced: blood. This chain uses TRBV10-3 with TRBJ1-1; possibly TRBD1 for D (5 bases). The TCR sequence derives from a girl aged 2 to 9 with multiple sclerosis. CDR3: CAIRPRGRGTEAFF. CDR3 in DNA: TGTGCCATCAGGCCCCGGGGCCGAGGGACTGAAGCTTTCTTT.